This T cell receptor beta chain originates from a study of tissue T cells after allogeneic stem cell transplantation. Turning to this clone: Its specificity is not known. Genes and germline come from the mouse. The CDR3 is cut off 1 residue early in the read; its end comes from the germline J gene.

Time point given: mouse harvest day 7 after allogeneic transplant. Tail vein injection delivered 10^7 T-cell-depleted bone marrow cells and 10^6 splenic CD5+ T cells. Clones were read by immunoSEQ multiplex PCR, and TCRdb kept only the in-frame ones, dropping some. The sample holds about 5,000 clones; about 48% are singletons and the top ten take roughly 5%. Findings and limits, study-wide: Limitations included a small, clinically heterogeneous cohort and limited sampling depth. Across patients, clones rarely overlapped, yet motif clusters were shared tissue-specifically.

The CDR3 is 14 amino acids. V gave up 3 bases and J gave up 7 bases; unmatched junction bases: 4. Per germline, CDR1 KGHPV and CDR2 FQNQEV (reference sequence). The sequenced sample was gut tissue. This chain links TRBV26 with TRBJ2-1, with 9 bases identical to TRBD2. The source of this sequence is a female BALB/c mouse given C57BL/6 T cells with graft-versus-host disease after an allogeneic hematopoietic cell transplant. CDR3 bases read: TGTGCCAGCAGTCTAACTGGGGGGAACGCTGAGCAGTTC. The encoded protein is CASSLTGGNAEQF. From start to end, the CDR3 is CASSLTGGNAEQFF. Combining the CDR3 with reference TRBV26 and TRBJ2-1 gives the whole variable domain NSKVIQTPRYLVKGQGQKAKMRCIPEKGHPVVFWYQQNKNNEFKFLINFQNQEVLQQIDMTEKRFSAECPSNSPCSLEIQSSEAGDSALYLCASSLTGGNAEQFFGPGTRLTVL.